This entry concerns a single T cell receptor (beta chain). Using immunoSEQ multiplex PCR, the repertoire was profiled, and TCRdb retains in-frame clones only, with some absent. In the table there are 70,000 to 90,000 clones, less than 95% of which are singletons. The sample belongs to a study of control samples from healthy donors and cancer patients. The CDR3 has 13 amino acids. V lost 7 bases and J lost 5, with 12 bases in between. Germline V gives CDR1 SGHRS, CDR2 YFSETQ. V usage is TRBV5-1 and J usage is TRBJ1-4; D gene ambiguous. This TCR came from a woman aged 40 to 49 in good health. Sequencing was done on a sample of blood. CDR3 loop: CASRLALNEKLFF. The CDR3, as DNA: TGCGCCAGCCGCCTCGCACTAAATGAAAAACTGTTTTTT.